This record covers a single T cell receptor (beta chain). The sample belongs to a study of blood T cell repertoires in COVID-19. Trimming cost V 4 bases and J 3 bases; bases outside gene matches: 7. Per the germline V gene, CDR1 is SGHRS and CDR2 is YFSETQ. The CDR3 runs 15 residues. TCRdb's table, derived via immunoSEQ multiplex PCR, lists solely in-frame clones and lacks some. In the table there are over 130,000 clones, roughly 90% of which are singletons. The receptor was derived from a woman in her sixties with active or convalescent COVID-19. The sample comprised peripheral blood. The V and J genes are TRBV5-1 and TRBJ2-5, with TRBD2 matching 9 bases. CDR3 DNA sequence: TGCGCCAGCAGCCCTGGGACTAGCCAAAAAGAGACCCAGTACTTC. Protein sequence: CASSPGTSQKETQYF.